The 26 T cell receptor beta chains given below trace back to one sample, sequenced in a study of blood T cell repertoires in COVID-19. Sequencing was performed with immunoSEQ multiplex PCR; in TCRdb, only in-frame clones are kept and a portion is missing. The sample comprises around 200,000 clones, approximately 87% of which are singletons, and around 2.6% rests with the top ten. Sequences were obtained from peripheral blood. Every receptor here comes from a man in his forties or fifties with active or convalescent COVID-19.

CDR3 coding DNA: TGTGCCAGCAGCAAAGCCCAGGCTGACGGAAACACCATATATTTT. Protein product: CASSKAQADGNTIYF. This chain connects TRBV21-1 to TRBJ1-3; TRBD1 reflects the table's D call only, with no check against the DNA. TRBV21-1 represents a pseudogene. The CDR3 consists of 15 residues.

V usage is TRBV3-1 (or the pseudogene TRBV3-2) and J usage is TRBJ2-7; 10 nucleotides line up with TRBD2. Germline assignment: CDR1 LGHDT and CDR2 YNNKEL (reference sequence). The CDR3 contains 15 residues. Trimming cost V 1 base and J 1 base; bases outside gene matches: 1. The CDR3 is CASSQASGGSYEQYF. CDR3 coding DNA: TGTGCCAGCAGCCAAGCTAGCGGGGGATCCTACGAGCAGTACTTC.

The rearrangement uses TRBV7-2 and TRBJ2-2, with D possibly being TRBD1 (6 bases). The CDR3 loop spans 15 amino acids. Trimming took off 5 bases at V and 3 bases at J, with 13 bases between the two ends. CDR1 and CDR2 from the germline V gene are SGHTA and FQGNSA. CDR3 residues: CASSPGQTYTGELFF. DNA of the CDR3: TGTGCCAGCAGCCCGGGACAAACTTACACCGGGGAGCTGTTTTTT.

The rearrangement links TRBV19 to TRBJ2-5, with TRBD2 identical over 9 bases. CDR1 is LNHDA, CDR2 SQIVND, per germline (reference sequence). With V trimmed by 3 bases and J by 1 base, 6 bases remained unmatched. The CDR3 runs 16 residues. Written as DNA, the CDR3 is TGTGCCAGTAGTATGACAGCGGGGGGTCTCCAAGAGACCCAGTACTTC. It codes for CASSMTAGGLQETQYF. The variable domain in full, with the rest retrieved from reference TRBV19 and TRBJ2-5, is DGGITQSPKYLFRKEGQNVTLSCEQNLNHDAMYWYRQDPGQGLRLIYYSQIVNDFQKGDIAEGYSVSREKKESFPLTVTSAQKNPTAFYLCASSMTAGGLQETQYFGPGTRLLVL.

V usage is TRBV7-2 and J usage is TRBJ1-1, with D possibly matching TRBD1 (6 bases). Trimming removed 6 bases from V and 6 bases from J, with 14 bases in between. Germline V gene lookup returns CDR1 SGHTA and CDR2 FQGNSA. This CDR3 spans 13 amino acids. The chain's CDR3 is CASRSGGQAEAFF. For the CDR3, the DNA is TGTGCCAGCAGATCCGGGGGGCAGGCTGAAGCTTTCTTT. The whole variable domain, filled in from reference TRBV7-2 and TRBJ1-1, reads GAGVSQSPSNKVTEKGKDVELRCDPISGHTALYWYRQSLGQGLEFLIYFQGNSAPDKSGLPSDRFSAERTGGSVSTLTIQRTQQEDSAVYLCASRSGGQAEAFFGQGTRLTVV.

The rearrangement links TRBV20-1 to TRBJ2-1, with 15 bases that match TRBD2. Germline V gene lookup returns CDR1 DFQATT and CDR2 SNEGSKA (reference sequence). The ends lost 3 bases at V and 6 bases at J; junction bases unmatched: 3. The CDR3 is 15 residues long. The CDR3 protein is CSASGLAGGPNEQFF. The CDR3, as DNA: TGCAGTGCTAGTGGACTAGCGGGGGGGCCCAATGAGCAGTTCTTC.

The chain is built from TRBV28 and TRBJ2-7, with D tentatively TRBD2 (6 bases). CDR3 length equals 17 residues. Germline V lookup: CDR1 MDHEN, CDR2 SYDVKM. The ends were cut back, 4 bases at V and 1 base at J, with 20 bases in the middle. CDR3 nucleotide sequence: TGTGCCAGCAGTTACGGGAATCGACTAGGGTTTTCCTACGAGCAGTACTTC. It translates to CASSYGNRLGFSYEQYF.

CDR3 protein: CASSFVFYGYTF. In DNA, the CDR3 is TGTGCCAGCAGCTTCGTTTTCTATGGCTACACCTTC. This chain uses TRBV5-8 with TRBJ1-2; D not resolved. The CDR3 has 12 amino acids. V was cut by 2 bases and J by 4 bases, with 6 bases left in between. CDR1 SGHTS and CDR2 YDEGEE come from the germline V gene.

The chain is built from TRBV5-1 and TRBJ2-1; maybe TRBD1 (5 bases). The CDR3 spans 13 residues. Germline V gene sequence: CDR1 SGHRS, CDR2 YFSETQ. V was shortened by 4 bases and J by 8 bases, with 13 bases between the two germline ends. The CDR3: CASSPSQGYEQFF. The CDR3 bases are TGCGCCAGCAGCCCCTCCCAGGGCTATGAGCAGTTCTTC.

The chain employs TRBV5-5 and TRBJ1-5; D is unresolved. V was cut by 5 bases and J by 3 bases, with 9 bases left in between. This CDR3 contains 13 residues. The germline CDR1 and CDR2 sequences are SGHKS and YYEKEE (reference sequence). CDR3 coding DNA: TGTGCCAGCAGTCCAGCGCCCAATCAGCCCCAGCATTTT. It is translated as CASSPAPNQPQHF.

The genes are TRBV19 and TRBJ1-5, with no clear D. V lost 5 bases and J 2 bases, leaving 16 bases between the germline ends. Germline loops: CDR1 LNHDA, CDR2 SQIVND (reference sequence). This CDR3 is built from 16 residues. Here the CDR3 reads CASSRQAGLGNQPQHF. The CDR3 nucleotides read TGTGCCAGTAGTCGGCAGGCGGGGTTAGGCAATCAGCCCCAGCATTTT.

The gene calls are TRBV4-1 and TRBJ2-5, with 7 bases matching TRBD1. Trimming took 3 bases from V and 2 from J; bases not matched to a gene: 6. The germline V gene encodes CDR1 MGHRA and CDR2 YSYEKL. The CDR3 runs to 15 residues. The CDR3 DNA reads as TGCGCCAGCAGCCATCCTGGGACAGCTCAAGAGACCCAGTACTTC. As protein: CASSHPGTAQETQYF.

V and J are TRBV6-5 and TRBJ2-1, with 12 bases lining up with TRBD2. The CDR3 is 16 residues long. Per germline, CDR1 MNHEY and CDR2 SVGAGI. Trimming cost V 0 bases and J 15 bases; bases outside gene matches: 12. The CDR3 region is CASSYSTASGGGWWFF. The DNA for the CDR3 is TGTGCCAGCAGTTACTCTACGGCTAGCGGGGGGGGTTGGTGGTTCTTC.

The chain carries TRBV7-3 and TRBJ1-2, with 8 bases aligning to TRBD1. Looked up from germline, CDR1 is SGHTA and CDR2 is FQGTGA. CDR3 length: 13 residues. The V segment lost 5 bases and the J segment 7 bases; nucleotides outside the gene matches: 6. CDR3 sequence reads: CASSTRTGSGYTF. The CDR3 DNA sequence: TGTGCCAGCAGCACACGGACAGGGTCTGGCTACACCTTC.

This clone was observed a single time. The V call is TRBV27, the J call TRBJ2-7; 7 nucleotides match TRBD1. Germline V gene data show CDR1 as MNHEY and CDR2 as SMNVEV (reference sequence). V was clipped by 5 bases and J by 5 bases; unmatched bases: 9. The CDR3 covers 14 residues. The DNA for the CDR3 is TGTGCCAGCAGTCCCAGGGGGAATCGGGACGAGCAGTACTTC. Encoded protein: CASSPRGNRDEQYF.

The chain couples TRBV14 to TRBJ2-1, with 8 bases identical to TRBD2. Per the germline V gene, CDR1 is SGHDN and CDR2 is FVKESK. There are 16 residues in the CDR3. V lost 4 bases, J lost 1 base, and 6 bases stayed unmatched. For the CDR3, the DNA is TGTGCCAGCAGCCGACTAACTAGCGGTTCCTACAATGAGCAGTTCTTC. Its translation: CASSRLTSGSYNEQFF.

V is TRBV7-2 and J is TRBJ2-5; the D gene is possibly TRBD2 (6 bases). Germline V gene sequence: CDR1 SGHTA, CDR2 FQGNSA. The CDR3 is made up of 15 amino acids. V shed 5 bases and J shed 3 bases, with 16 bases lying between them. This CDR3 reads CASSPLRRGEETQYF. The CDR3 DNA follows: TGTGCCAGCAGCCCCCTGCGGCGGGGCGAAGAGACCCAGTACTTC.

The rearrangement uses TRBV7-9 and TRBJ1-6; D call uncertain. Germline V gives CDR1 SEHNR, CDR2 FQNEAQ (reference sequence). Trimming took off 1 base at V and 2 bases at J, with 3 bases between the two ends. The CDR3 length is 14 residues. The CDR3 DNA follows: TGTGCCAGCAGCTTAGGAGCCTATAATTCACCCCTCCACTTT. Its translation is CASSLGAYNSPLHF.

This chain uses TRBV9 with TRBJ2-3; D is possibly TRBD2 (7 bases). The CDR3 has 18 amino acids. V was pared by 4 bases and J by 2 bases, with 23 bases between. Germline values: CDR1 SGDLS, CDR2 YYNGEE. The DNA of the CDR3 is TGTGCCAGCAGCCAAATAAGGGGGGGAGGTGCCCTCACAGATACGCAGTATTTT. Its translation is CASSQIRGGGALTDTQYF.

The chain carries TRBV3-1 (or the pseudogene TRBV3-2) and TRBJ1-2; D ambiguous. Germline-derived CDR1 and CDR2 are LGHDT and YNNKEL (reference sequence). The CDR3 covers 13 residues. The ends were cut back, 7 bases at V and 8 bases at J, with 17 bases in the middle. The CDR3 protein is CASTETPGVGYTF. Written as DNA, the CDR3 is TGTGCCAGCACCGAAACCCCTGGAGTGGGCTACACCTTC.

The chain employs TRBV18 and TRBJ2-7; weak D call: TRBD1 (6 bases). CDR1 and CDR2 from the germline V gene are KGHSH and LQKENI. The CDR3 is 15 residues long. Trimming stripped 3 bases from V and 3 bases from J, with 15 bases between. This CDR3 is CASSPQKQGRYEQYF. CDR3 coding DNA: TGTGCCAGCTCACCCCAAAAACAGGGCCGCTACGAGCAGTACTTC.

The chain uses TRBV7-9 and TRBJ2-7, with 8 positions matching TRBD2. Germline V lookup: CDR1 SEHNR, CDR2 FQNEAQ (reference sequence). This CDR3 is 15 amino acids long. Trimming removed 5 bases from V and 2 bases from J; junction bases left unmatched: 8. The DNA for the CDR3 is TGTGCCAGCAGCCCCCAAGCGGGGGTCCCCTACGAGCAGTACTTC. It codes for CASSPQAGVPYEQYF.

The DNA for the CDR3 is TGTGCCAGCACCCAAGAGGCCCTAGAGCAGTACTTC. Its protein product is CASTQEALEQYF. The gene calls are TRBV7-3 and TRBJ2-7; no clear D gene. V was shortened by 7 bases and J by 7 bases, with 14 bases between the two germline ends. The CDR3 length is 12 residues. CDR1 is SGHTA, CDR2 FQGTGA, per germline.

Written as DNA, the CDR3 is TGTGCCAGCAGCTTATTGGTTGGGACTAGGAACAATGAGCAGTTCTTC. The encoded protein is CASSLLVGTRNNEQFF. The rearrangement joins TRBV11-2 to TRBJ2-1, with 8 nucleotides matching TRBD2. The V gene end was trimmed by 2 bases and the J gene end by 5 bases; junction bases not matched to a gene: 8. The CDR3 runs to 16 residues. CDR1 SGHAT and CDR2 FQNNGV come from the germline V gene.

With respect to this clone: This sample also contains other DNA sequences that code for the same CDR3. This chain's CDR3 is CAWSGTGNQPQHF. The CDR3 nucleotides are TGTGCCTGGAGTGGGACAGGGAACCAGCCCCAGCATTTT. The chain recombines TRBV30 with TRBJ1-5, with TRBD1 matching 8 bases. CDR3 length: 13 residues. From germline, CDR1 is GTSNPN and CDR2 SVGIG (reference sequence). Trimming removed 1 base from V and 7 bases from J; junction bases left unmatched: 3.

The V call is TRBV6-5, the J call TRBJ1-3; 8 bases are a match to TRBD1. CDR3 size: 12 residues. Germline CDR1 MNHEY, CDR2 SVGAGI. Unmatched junction bases numbered 0, after V lost 4 bases and J lost 7 bases. CDR3 region: CASSWDRNTIYF. The DNA for the CDR3 is TGTGCCAGCAGTTGGGACAGGAACACCATATATTTT.